These 26 T cell receptor beta chains were sequenced from one sample in a study of graft-versus-host responses after intestinal transplantation (dated by TCRdb to the early 2020s). The library was built by means of the immunoSEQ multiplex PCR assay. TCRdb limited this immuneACCESS table to in-frame rearrangements with V and J called. A share of clones is missing; checked studies link under half to unresolved V genes, and the rest is unexplained. Here the sample has about 110,000 clones; just under 95% occur a single time. The top ten constitute 0.45% to 0.65% of the sample. The time point label here, explained by the study, means: cells obtained before transplantation from donor or recipient. Their specific antigens are unknown. Sequences were derived from unstimulated CD8+ T cells sorted from spleen or lymph node cells, sampled before intestinal transplant. The receptors derive from a human donor who received an intestinal transplant.

V and J are TRBV19 and TRBJ2-1, with 9 bases aligning to TRBD2. V trimming: 3 bases; J trimming: 6 bases; junction bases outside the gene matches: 6. The CDR3 extends over 15 amino acids. Germline CDR1 and CDR2: LNHDA and SQIVND (reference sequence). CDR3 loop: CASSIGGGRGNEQFF. The CDR3 nucleotides are TGTGCCAGTAGTATTGGTGGCGGGAGGGGCAATGAGCAGTTCTTC.

J is TRBJ2-3 and V is TRBV7-9; D not certain. This CDR3 spans 13 amino acids. Germline-derived CDR1 and CDR2 are SEHNR and FQNEAQ (reference sequence). V lost 5 bases and J 2 bases, leaving 8 bases between the germline ends. CDR3 sequence: CASSQELTDTQYF. The CDR3 bases are TGTGCCAGCAGCCAGGAGCTCACAGATACGCAGTATTTT. Looking up the rest from reference TRBV7-9 and TRBJ2-3 gives the full variable domain: DTGVSQNPRHKITKRGQNVTFRCDPISEHNRLYWYRQTLGQGPEFLTYFQNEAQLEKSRLLSDRFSAERPKGSFSTLEIQRTEQGDSAMYLCASSQELTDTQYFGPGTRLTVL.

The chain couples TRBV10-3 to TRBJ1-1, with D tentatively TRBD1 (6 bases). With 6 bases removed from V and 2 bases from J, the gap between germline ends came to 19 bases. The CDR3 is 16 amino acids. Germline lookup yields CDR1 ENHRY and CDR2 SYGVKD. CDR3 nucleotides: TGTGCCATCAGGGAGCTTCTACAGGGAATAAACACTGAAGCTTTCTTT. This encodes CAIRELLQGINTEAFF.

CDR3 in DNA: TGTGCCAGCAGTTACAATGTGAATCAGCCCCAGCATTTT. It yields the protein CASSYNVNQPQHF. J is TRBJ1-5 and V is TRBV6-5; the D is unclear. Trimming removed 2 bases from V and 4 bases from J, with 6 bases in between. The CDR3 spans 13 residues. From germline, CDR1 is MNHEY and CDR2 SVGAGI.

This clone came up once. The J gene is TRBJ2-2, the V gene TRBV9, with 8 bases that match TRBD2. This CDR3 comprises 18 residues. V lost 0 bases and J lost 4; bases outside the gene matches: 11. Per germline, CDR1 SGDLS and CDR2 YYNGEE. CDR3 protein: CASSVGVTGGLGTGELFF. In nucleotides, the CDR3 is TGTGCCAGCAGCGTAGGTGTCACGGGAGGGCTGGGCACCGGGGAGCTGTTTTTT.

Points on this clone: Other DNA sequences in the same sample also yield this CDR3. This chain uses TRBV7-9 with TRBJ2-3; no clear D. Germline CDR1 is SEHNR and CDR2 is FQNEAQ (reference sequence). Trimming took off 6 bases at V and 0 bases at J, with 10 bases between the two ends. The CDR3 has 14 residues. The CDR3: CASRGRASTDTQYF. Here the CDR3 DNA reads TGTGCCAGCAGGGGTCGGGCCAGCACAGATACGCAGTATTTT.

This chain links TRBV9 with TRBJ2-5; 8 bases fit TRBD1. CDR1 and CDR2 from the germline V gene are SGDLS and YYNGEE. Trimming took 4 bases from V and 4 from J; bases not matched to a gene: 6. This CDR3 spans 14 amino acids. The CDR3 reads CASSPDRVAETQYF. CDR3 DNA: TGTGCCAGCAGCCCGGACAGGGTTGCAGAGACCCAGTACTTC.

The chain joins TRBV25-1 to TRBJ2-1, with D unclear. The V end was cut by 4 bases, the J end by 13 bases, with 11 bases between. CDR1 and CDR2 from the germline V gene are MGHDK and SYGVNS. The CDR3 runs to 11 residues. DNA of the CDR3: TGTGCCAGCAGTGTGAGTCTGGCACAGTTCTTC. Amino acid sequence: CASSVSLAQFF.

The V call is TRBV15, the J call TRBJ1-1; weak D call: TRBD1 (5 bases). The germline V gene has CDR1 LNHNV and CDR2 YYDKDF (reference sequence). Between the trimmed V and J ends, which lost 6 bases and 7 bases, there was a span of 9 bases. This CDR3 has 11 amino acids. CDR3 coding DNA: TGTGCCACCAGGCGGGACCGTGAAGCTTTCTTT. Translating it yields CATRRDREAFF. The variable domain in full, completed from reference TRBV15 and TRBJ1-1, reads DAMVIQNPRYQVTQFGKPVTLSCSQTLNHNVMYWYQQKSSQAPKLLFHYYDKDFNNEADTPDNFQSRRPNTSFCFLDIRSPGLGDTAMYLCATRRDREAFFGQGTRLTVV.

The chain employs TRBV10-3 and TRBJ1-4; D unclear. Trimming removed 0 bases from V and 8 bases from J, with 4 bases in between. Germline V lookup: CDR1 ENHRY, CDR2 SYGVKD. CDR3 size: 12 residues. CDR3: CAISESTEKLFF. Written as DNA, the CDR3 is TGTGCCATCAGTGAGTCGACGGAAAAACTGTTTTTT.

This clone showed up just once. In DNA form, the CDR3 reads TGTGCCAGCAGCTTGGGGCTAGCGGGAGACAATGAGCAGTTCTTC. Amino acid sequence: CASSLGLAGDNEQFF. The chain couples TRBV5-6 to TRBJ2-1, with TRBD2 matching over 10 bases. CDR1 and CDR2 (germline): SGHDT, YYEEEE. The CDR3 length is 15 residues. The trim removed 0 bases at V and 5 bases at J, leaving 2 bases unmatched.

The chain links TRBV19 to TRBJ2-1; possibly TRBD2 for D (5 bases). Deletions cut 1 base from V and 0 bases from J, with 7 bases between. This CDR3 comprises 15 residues. CDR1 is LNHDA, CDR2 SQIVND, per germline (reference sequence). CDR3 bases: TGTGCCAGTAGTATAGGCGGGTACTCCTACAATGAGCAGTTCTTC. Encoded protein: CASSIGGYSYNEQFF.

Note on this clone: At the DNA level, this CDR3 is encoded by other sequences in the same sample as well. The V and J genes are TRBV19 and TRBJ2-1, with 12 bases aligning to TRBD2. The CDR3 is 13 amino acids. CDR1 is LNHDA, CDR2 SQIVND, per germline (reference sequence). V was pared by 2 bases and J by 10 bases, with 0 bases of the junction left unmatched. CDR3 sequence: CASSILAGGEQFF. CDR3 bases: TGTGCCAGTAGTATACTAGCGGGAGGGGAGCAGTTCTTC.

The chain carries TRBV6-5 and TRBJ2-7; no clear D. The length of the CDR3 is 12 residues. In germline, CDR1 is MNHEY, CDR2 SVGAGI. Trimming removed 5 bases from V and 7 bases from J, with 12 bases in between. CDR3 amino acids: CASSERRREQYF. CDR3 nucleotide sequence: TGTGCCAGCAGTGAACGCCGGCGGGAGCAGTACTTC.

The table lists this clone with a count of one. The chain has TRBV5-4 and TRBJ1-5, with TRBD1 as a possible D gene (5 bases). Germline V gene data show CDR1 as SGHNT and CDR2 as YYREEE (reference sequence). V was pared by 4 bases and J by 9 bases, with 14 bases between. The CDR3 consists of 13 residues. The CDR3 nucleotides are TGTGCCAGCAGCCCCCCGGGGGAGTGGCCCCAGCATTTT. Translation: CASSPPGEWPQHF.

The rearrangement joins TRBV7-9 to TRBJ1-1; a weak D match, TRBD1 (6 bases). Germline V lookup: CDR1 SEHNR, CDR2 FQNEAQ (reference sequence). V was trimmed by 5 bases and J by 1 base, leaving 17 bases between them. The CDR3 has 16 residues. The CDR3 region is CASSARTARENTEAFF. The DNA for the CDR3 is TGTGCCAGCAGCGCCAGGACAGCCCGGGAGAACACTGAAGCTTTCTTT.

This chain connects TRBV9 to TRBJ2-1; TRBD2 aligns across 7 bases. Trimming at V came to 0 bases and at J to 7 bases, leaving 4 bases not matched to a gene. Germline V gene data show CDR1 as SGDLS and CDR2 as YYNGEE. CDR3 size: 14 residues. CDR3 nucleotides: TGTGCCAGCAGCGTAGTCACTAGCGATAATGAGCAGTTCTTC. Its translation: CASSVVTSDNEQFF.

The V and J genes are TRBV9 and TRBJ1-2, with 8 bases aligning to TRBD1. Losses at the gene ends were 6 bases for V and 6 bases for J; bases not matched to a gene: 10. This CDR3 spans 14 amino acids. In germline, CDR1 is SGDLS, CDR2 YYNGEE. The CDR3 DNA reads as TGTGCCAGCACCCCAGACGACAGGGGAAATGGCTACACCTTC. Residues: CASTPDDRGNGYTF.

The chain recombines TRBV2 with TRBJ2-1, with TRBD2 identical over 7 bases. This CDR3 contains 14 residues. J was trimmed by 7 bases and V by 4 bases; bases with no gene match: 7. The germline gives CDR1 SNHLY, CDR2 FYNNEI. CDR3 residues: CASSVSTSMNEQFF. The DNA of the CDR3 is TGTGCCAGCAGTGTTTCGACTAGCATGAATGAGCAGTTCTTC.

The chain joins TRBV10-3 to TRBJ1-1; a weak D match, TRBD1 (6 bases). The CDR3 consists of 13 residues. V was clipped by 7 bases and J by 5 bases, with 14 bases between them. Germline V CDR1 and CDR2: ENHRY, SYGVKD. The CDR3 region has the DNA TGTGCCATCACCTTGGAGGGGGGTACTGAAGCTTTCTTT. Translating it yields CAITLEGGTEAFF.

The chain has TRBV5-6 and TRBJ2-5; D is uncertain. V lost 2 bases and J 5 bases, leaving 7 bases between the germline ends. Per the germline V gene, CDR1 is SGHDT and CDR2 is YYEEEE. This CDR3 spans 12 amino acids. CDR3 amino acids: CASSFGRETQYF. Here the CDR3 DNA reads TGTGCCAGCAGCTTTGGACGGGAGACCCAGTACTTC.

The CDR3: CASSTLAGVFNEQFF. The CDR3 nucleotides read TGTGCCAGCAGTACACTAGCGGGAGTCTTCAATGAGCAGTTCTTC. The gene calls are TRBV2 and TRBJ2-1, with TRBD2 matching 11 bases. Per germline, CDR1 SNHLY and CDR2 FYNNEI. V trimming: 5 bases; J trimming: 6 bases; junction bases outside the gene matches: 6. The CDR3 has 15 residues.

With regard to this clone: This specimen includes other DNA sequences encoding the same CDR3. The chain recombines TRBV12-5 with TRBJ2-5; D is unclear. Trimming took 1 base from V and 4 from J, leaving 1 base between them. The germline V gene encodes CDR1 LGHNT and CDR2 FRNRAP. This CDR3 is 11 amino acids long. The CDR3, as DNA: TGTGCTAGTGGTTTGGGAGAGACCCAGTACTTC. This gives the protein CASGLGETQYF.

This chain links TRBV9 with TRBJ2-1, with D possibly TRBD2 on 6 matching bases. Germline V CDR1 and CDR2: SGDLS, YYNGEE. Trimming left V 4 bases short and J 5 bases short, with 25 bases between. There are 18 residues in the CDR3. In nucleotides, the CDR3 is TGTGCCAGCAGCTCGTCGACCGGAGGAGGGGACGCCCACAATGAGCAGTTCTTC. It specifies CASSSSTGGGDAHNEQFF.

This clone has a single count. The chain employs TRBV7-9 and TRBJ1-1; D is unresolved. The V gene lost 1 base and the J gene lost 7 bases, with 4 bases spanning the gap. CDR1 and CDR2 (germline): SEHNR, FQNEAQ (reference sequence). The CDR3 is 11 residues long. As DNA, the CDR3 is TGTGCCAGCAGCTTAGGAGATGAAGCTTTCTTT. It translates to CASSLGDEAFF.

CDR3 residues: CASSPRKGWSGQSYSGNTIYF. The CDR3 DNA reads as TGTGCCAGCAGCCCACGGAAAGGGTGGTCAGGCCAGAGTTACTCTGGAAACACCATATATTTT. The chain has TRBV9 and TRBJ1-3, with D hard to call. The CDR3 runs 21 residues. In germline, CDR1 is SGDLS, CDR2 YYNGEE. V was shortened by 4 bases and J by 0 bases, with 29 bases between the two germline ends.